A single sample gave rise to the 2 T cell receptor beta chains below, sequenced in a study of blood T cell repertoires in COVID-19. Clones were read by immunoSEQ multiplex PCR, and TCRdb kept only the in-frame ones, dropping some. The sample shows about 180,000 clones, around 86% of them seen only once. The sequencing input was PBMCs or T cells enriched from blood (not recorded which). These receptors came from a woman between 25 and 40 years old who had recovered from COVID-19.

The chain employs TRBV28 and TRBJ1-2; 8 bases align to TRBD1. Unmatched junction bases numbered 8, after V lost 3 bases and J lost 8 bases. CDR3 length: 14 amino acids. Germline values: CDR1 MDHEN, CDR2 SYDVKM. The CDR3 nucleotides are TGTGCCAGCAGTTTCCCTCAGGGGGCGAACGGCTACACCTTC. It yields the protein CASSFPQGANGYTF.

CDR3 sequence reads: CASSPSVSRFTGELFF. For the CDR3, the DNA is TGTGCCAGCTCACCTAGTGTTAGTCGATTCACCGGGGAGCTGTTTTTT. The chain recombines TRBV18 with TRBJ2-2; D unclear. Germline lookup yields CDR1 KGHSH and CDR2 LQKENI. CDR3 length: 16 residues. V gave up 3 bases and J gave up 4 bases, with 15 bases separating them.